These 29 T cell receptor beta chains were all obtained from the same sample, sequenced in a study of cytomegalovirus exposure and HLA in healthy donors. Primers for the PCR totalled 60 Vbeta and 13 Jbeta. The assay was immunoSEQ multiplex PCR, and TCRdb's table has in-frame clones only and misses some. The sample shows around 110,000 clones, about four fifths of them seen only once. Sequencing was carried out using PBMCs. These receptors were collected from a woman between 18 and 29 years old in good health and CMV-seronegative.

J is TRBJ2-2 and V is TRBV6-1; 8 nucleotides agree with TRBD1. Germline CDR1 MNHNS, CDR2 SASEGT. The V gene end was trimmed by 1 base and the J gene end by 6 bases; junction bases not matched to a gene: 4. The CDR3 totals 15 residues. CDR3 region: CASSEGTGLAGELFF. CDR3 bases: TGTGCCAGCAGTGAAGGGACAGGGTTGGCCGGGGAGCTGTTTTTT.

The chain is built from TRBV5-1 and TRBJ2-6; 7 bases are a match to TRBD2. The CDR3 length is 18 residues. The V gene's germline CDR1 is SGHRS and CDR2 YFSETQ. Unmatched junction bases numbered 10, after V lost 3 bases and J lost 1 base. CDR3 nucleotide sequence: TGCGCCAGCAGCTCTAAAGCGGGGTCTTCGTCTGGGGCCAACGTCCTGACTTTC. This gives the protein CASSSKAGSSSGANVLTF.

The rearrangement links TRBV28 to TRBJ1-1; TRBD1 matches 10 bases. Trimming took 5 bases from V and 3 from J; bases not matched to a gene: 9. CDR3 length equals 16 residues. Germline V lookup: CDR1 MDHEN, CDR2 SYDVKM. The CDR3 DNA reads TGTGCCAGCAGTATCCGGACAGGGGGATTGGACACTGAAGCTTTCTTT. Translating it yields CASSIRTGGLDTEAFF.

This clone has only a few counts. The chain uses TRBV14 and TRBJ2-1; D ambiguous. The CDR3 loop spans 15 amino acids. Between the trimmed V and J ends, which lost 4 bases and 4 bases, there was a span of 14 bases. The germline CDR1 and CDR2 sequences are SGHDN and FVKESK. For the CDR3, the DNA is TGTGCCAGCAGCCTCCTCCGTACCCTATACAATGAGCAGTTCTTC. This codes for CASSLLRTLYNEQFF. Full variable domain (rest looked up from reference TRBV14 and TRBJ2-1): EAGVTQFPSHSVIEKGQTVTLRCDPISGHDNLYWYRRVMGKEIKFLLHFVKESKQDESGMPNNRFLAERTGGTYSTLKVQPAELEDSGVYFCASSLLRTLYNEQFFGPGTRLTVL.

The genes are TRBV13 and TRBJ2-5; TRBD2 matches at 9 bases. The V and J ends lost 2 bases and 7 bases, in that order; junction bases with no gene match: 8. This CDR3 spans 15 amino acids. The germline V gene has CDR1 PRHDT and CDR2 FYEKMQ (reference sequence). CDR3 loop: CASSLLASGVWTQYF. Here the CDR3 DNA reads TGTGCCAGCAGCTTATTGGCTAGCGGGGTGTGGACCCAGTACTTC.

The chain uses TRBV28 and TRBJ1-1; 7 bases are a match to TRBD1. From germline, CDR1 is MDHEN and CDR2 SYDVKM. This CDR3 spans 13 amino acids. Germline trimming cut 11 bases from V and 0 bases from J; bases unmatched to any gene: 6. The CDR3 sequence is CAVDRELNTEAFF. The CDR3 DNA reads as TGTGCCGTAGACAGGGAACTGAACACTGAAGCTTTCTTT.

The chain links TRBV27 to TRBJ2-3; a weak D match, TRBD2 (5 bases). V lost 6 bases and J 1 base, leaving 17 bases between the germline ends. The CDR3 extends over 16 amino acids. In germline, CDR1 is MNHEY, CDR2 SMNVEV (reference sequence). This CDR3 is CASSVRSGSGTDTQYF. The CDR3 DNA reads as TGTGCCAGCAGCGTGAGGAGCGGATCTGGCACAGATACGCAGTATTTT.

The chain joins TRBV7-2 to TRBJ2-3; 9 bases map to TRBD1. Germline trimming cut 5 bases from V and 4 bases from J; bases unmatched to any gene: 7. CDR3 size: 15 residues. Per germline, CDR1 SGHTA and CDR2 FQGNSA. CDR3 sequence: CASSLAGTGSDTQYF. The CDR3 coding sequence is TGTGCCAGCAGCCTGGCCGGGACAGGGTCAGATACGCAGTATTTT.

This clone was recorded only once. V and J are TRBV29-1 and TRBJ1-2; D gene unclear. Looked up from germline, CDR1 is SQVTM and CDR2 is ANQGSEA. CDR3 length: 18 amino acids. The germline V and J ends were trimmed by 1 base and 0 bases, with 21 bases remaining between them. CDR3 sequence: CSVEGVWQEELSNYGYTF. CDR3 nucleotide sequence: TGCAGCGTTGAAGGGGTTTGGCAGGAGGAGTTATCTAACTATGGCTACACCTTC.

J is TRBJ2-1 and V is TRBV7-9; D is possibly TRBD2 (5 bases). The CDR3 runs to 11 residues. CDR1 SEHNR and CDR2 FQNEAQ come from the germline V gene (reference sequence). The V and J ends lost 10 bases and 6 bases respectively, with 10 bases between them. Here the CDR3 reads CATTGSNEQFF. The CDR3 DNA reads as TGTGCCACCACGGGGAGCAATGAGCAGTTCTTC.

The rearrangement links TRBV5-4 to TRBJ2-7; no clear D. The germline V gene encodes CDR1 SGHNT and CDR2 YYREEE (reference sequence). Trimming stripped 3 bases from V and 10 bases from J, with 14 bases between. The CDR3 extends over 12 amino acids. In DNA, the CDR3 is TGTGCCAGCAGCTCGGCCCCGGGTCTTCAGTACTTC. Translation gives CASSSAPGLQYF.

The V call is TRBV30, the J call TRBJ2-5; tentative D call: TRBD1 (6 bases). V was pared by 2 bases and J by 2 bases, with 12 bases between. The CDR3 length is 14 residues. Germline V gene data show CDR1 as GTSNPN and CDR2 as SVGIG (reference sequence). Here the CDR3 DNA reads TGTGCCTGGAGTAAGGGGACACTTCAAGAGACCCAGTACTTC. Protein sequence: CAWSKGTLQETQYF.

The chain joins TRBV29-1 to TRBJ2-1; tentatively, D is TRBD2 (5 bases). Germline values: CDR1 SQVTM, CDR2 ANQGSEA. This CDR3 is 14 amino acids long. V dropped 5 bases and J dropped 0 bases, with 11 bases sitting between them. This CDR3 reads CSVKYGGSYNEQFF. The CDR3 region has the DNA TGCAGCGTTAAGTACGGAGGCTCCTACAATGAGCAGTTCTTC.

This clone has a handful of counts. The V call is TRBV9, the J call TRBJ2-7; 10 nucleotides match TRBD1. CDR3 length equals 15 residues. J gave up 2 bases and V 3 bases, and 5 bases lay outside the gene matches. Germline CDR1 is SGDLS and CDR2 is YYNGEE. CDR3 nucleotide sequence: TGTGCCAGCAGCGCTACCGGGACAGGGGCCTACGAGCAGTACTTC. It codes for CASSATGTGAYEQYF.

The chain uses TRBV18 and TRBJ1-2, with 11 nucleotides matching TRBD1. Germline values: CDR1 KGHSH, CDR2 LQKENI. The CDR3 loop spans 17 amino acids. Germline trimming cut 3 bases from V and 0 bases from J; bases unmatched to any gene: 6. The CDR3 DNA reads as TGTGCCAGCTCACCGGCCGTGGGACAGGGGGCTAACTATGGCTACACCTTC. It specifies CASSPAVGQGANYGYTF.

The chain uses TRBV14 and TRBJ2-2; TRBD2 matches 9 bases. CDR1 is SGHDN and CDR2 is FVKESK in the germline V gene. The CDR3 has 17 amino acids. V shed 0 bases, J shed 5 bases, and the junction held 7 bases outside the gene matches. The DNA of the CDR3 is TGTGCCAGCAGCCAAGATTTCGGTAGCGGGAGAACCGGGGAGCTGTTTTTT. Its translation: CASSQDFGSGRTGELFF.

This clone was observed a handful of times. The rearrangement links TRBV7-2 to TRBJ1-5, with D unclear. The germline gives CDR1 SGHTA, CDR2 FQGNSA. The CDR3 has 14 amino acids. Trimming cost V 1 base and J 4 bases, with 8 bases left between them. CDR3 DNA: TGTGCCAGCAGCTTAGTCCAGGCTAATCAGCCCCAGCATTTT. Translation: CASSLVQANQPQHF.

This clone appeared a single time. This chain joins TRBV2 and TRBJ1-2; no reliable D call. The V gene's germline CDR1 is SNHLY and CDR2 FYNNEI. Trimming cost V 7 bases and J 8 bases, with 11 bases left between them. This CDR3 spans 11 amino acids. Here the CDR3 DNA reads TGTGCCAGCAATTCGGGAGGAGGCTACACCTTC. Its protein product is CASNSGGGYTF.

This chain uses TRBV27 with TRBJ2-7, with a weak D call TRBD2 (6 bases). Germline CDR1 reads MNHEY; CDR2 reads SMNVEV (reference sequence). The CDR3 is 15 residues long. Trimming stripped 6 bases from V and 7 bases from J, with 22 bases between. CDR3 DNA: TGTGCCAGCAGCCCTAGTCTAGCAAGCGGAGGGGAGCAGTACTTC. This sequence encodes CASSPSLASGGEQYF.

This clone was observed a few times. J is TRBJ1-4 and V is TRBV7-9; 7 bases are a match to TRBD1. The V segment lost 0 bases and the J segment 7 bases; nucleotides outside the gene matches: 5. This CDR3 has 15 residues. CDR1 is SEHNR and CDR2 is FQNEAQ in the germline V gene (reference sequence). CDR3 sequence: CASSLAGGQSEKLFF. The CDR3 DNA follows: TGTGCCAGCAGCTTAGCCGGGGGACAGAGTGAAAAACTGTTTTTT. Supplemented by reference TRBV7-9 and TRBJ1-4, the full variable domain reads DTGVSQNPRHKITKRGQNVTFRCDPISEHNRLYWYRQTLGQGPEFLTYFQNEAQLEKSRLLSDRFSAERPKGSFSTLEIQRTEQGDSAMYLCASSLAGGQSEKLFFGSGTQLSVL.

CDR3 sequence (DNA): TGCGCCAGCACGGGGGGCGGAGGAGGCTACACCTTC. Protein sequence: CASTGGGGGYTF. The gene calls are TRBV5-1 and TRBJ1-2; D is possibly TRBD1 (6 bases). V was shortened by 6 bases and J by 8 bases, with 14 bases between the two germline ends. Germline values: CDR1 SGHRS, CDR2 YFSETQ. This CDR3 is 12 amino acids long.

This clone was seen once. This chain links TRBV6-1 with TRBJ1-2; D gene ambiguous. V was shortened by 4 bases and J by 3 bases, with 9 bases between the two germline ends. Germline V gene sequence: CDR1 MNHNS, CDR2 SASEGT. This CDR3 is built from 13 residues. CDR3: CASSAEGDYGYTF. DNA of the CDR3: TGTGCCAGCAGTGCCGAAGGAGACTATGGCTACACCTTC.

There are a few counts of this clone. This chain joins TRBV2 and TRBJ2-1; 8 positions agree with TRBD2. There are 16 residues in the CDR3. Germline V gene data show CDR1 as SNHLY and CDR2 as FYNNEI. The J segment lost 6 bases and the V segment lost 6 bases, leaving 13 bases of the junction unmatched. CDR3 residues: CASSPWGIAGSNEQFF. CDR3 sequence (DNA): TGTGCCAGCAGCCCGTGGGGGATAGCGGGAAGCAATGAGCAGTTCTTC.

The chain couples TRBV6-6 to TRBJ2-1; TRBD2 aligns across 8 bases. Germline V gives CDR1 MNHNY, CDR2 SVGAGI (reference sequence). CDR3 length equals 14 residues. The V gene end was trimmed by 2 bases and the J gene end by 7 bases; junction bases not matched to a gene: 4. CDR3 sequence: CASSYQRGKNEQFF. Written as DNA, the CDR3 is TGTGCCAGCAGTTACCAGCGGGGGAAGAATGAGCAGTTCTTC.

The rearrangement uses TRBV5-1 and TRBJ1-1; 11 bases map to TRBD1. This CDR3 region has 13 residues. Trimming at V came to 3 bases and at J to 6 bases, leaving 1 base not matched to a gene. The germline gives CDR1 SGHRS, CDR2 YFSETQ. The CDR3: CASSSGQGAEAFF. The CDR3 DNA follows: TGCGCCAGCAGCTCGGGACAGGGGGCTGAAGCTTTCTTT.

Of note for this clone: At the DNA level, this CDR3 is encoded by other sequences in the same sample as well. The V and J genes are TRBV5-1 and TRBJ1-1; no firm D call. CDR1 is SGHRS and CDR2 is YFSETQ in the germline V gene. V lost 3 bases, J lost 0 bases, and 6 bases lay in between. The CDR3 is 13 amino acids. The CDR3 DNA reads as TGCGCCAGCAGCTCTGGAGTGAACACTGAAGCTTTCTTT. It yields the protein CASSSGVNTEAFF.

This rearrangement joins TRBV19 to TRBJ1-2, with 8 bases fitting TRBD1. CDR1 is LNHDA, CDR2 SQIVND, per germline (reference sequence). There are 16 residues in the CDR3. After removal of 4 bases from V and 8 bases from J, the junction contained 15 bases not matched to a gene. CDR3 nucleotides: TGTGCCAGTAGTACGACAGGGGTTTGGGTCGTTAGGGGCTACACCTTC. The encoded protein is CASSTTGVWVVRGYTF.

The V gene is TRBV2, the J gene TRBJ1-1; D is undetermined. The germline V gene has CDR1 SNHLY and CDR2 FYNNEI. V was pared by 3 bases and J by 0 bases, with 5 bases between. The CDR3 runs to 13 residues. The CDR3 DNA follows: TGTGCCAGCAGTGAGCGAGTGAACACTGAAGCTTTCTTT. As protein: CASSERVNTEAFF.

The rearrangement joins TRBV6-5 to TRBJ2-3, with 9 nucleotides matching TRBD2. Germline values: CDR1 MNHEY, CDR2 SVGAGI. This CDR3 has 11 residues. V was clipped by 8 bases and J by 6 bases; unmatched bases: 0. The CDR3 DNA reads TGTGCCAGCCTAGCGGGGGATACGCAGTATTTT. This translates into CASLAGDTQYF.